This T cell receptor beta chain came from a study of OX40 agonist ivuxolimab in advanced cancers. Overall study results and limits: Expanded peripheral T cells had an undetermined antigen specificity.

Of note for this clone: What it binds is not known.

The table came from immunoSEQ multiplex PCR; TCRdb's copy has only in-frame clones and leaves some out. The sample has fewer than 25,000 clones, more than 80% seen once. The sample in question was CD4+ or CD8+ T cells sorted from blood, obtained in a trial of the OX40 agonist ivuxolimab. This clonotype was obtained from an adult with an advanced solid tumor such as melanoma, head and neck, liver or kidney cancer.

The CDR3 DNA sequence: TGCGCCAGCAGCTTGTGGGCTAGCGGGGGGATAAACACAGATACGCAGTATTTT. Translated: CASSLWASGGINTDTQYF. The V gene is TRBV5-1, the J gene TRBJ2-3, with TRBD2 matching over 11 bases. The CDR3 runs 18 residues. The V gene's germline CDR1 is SGHRS and CDR2 YFSETQ. After removal of 1 base from V and 2 bases from J, the junction contained 9 bases not matched to a gene.